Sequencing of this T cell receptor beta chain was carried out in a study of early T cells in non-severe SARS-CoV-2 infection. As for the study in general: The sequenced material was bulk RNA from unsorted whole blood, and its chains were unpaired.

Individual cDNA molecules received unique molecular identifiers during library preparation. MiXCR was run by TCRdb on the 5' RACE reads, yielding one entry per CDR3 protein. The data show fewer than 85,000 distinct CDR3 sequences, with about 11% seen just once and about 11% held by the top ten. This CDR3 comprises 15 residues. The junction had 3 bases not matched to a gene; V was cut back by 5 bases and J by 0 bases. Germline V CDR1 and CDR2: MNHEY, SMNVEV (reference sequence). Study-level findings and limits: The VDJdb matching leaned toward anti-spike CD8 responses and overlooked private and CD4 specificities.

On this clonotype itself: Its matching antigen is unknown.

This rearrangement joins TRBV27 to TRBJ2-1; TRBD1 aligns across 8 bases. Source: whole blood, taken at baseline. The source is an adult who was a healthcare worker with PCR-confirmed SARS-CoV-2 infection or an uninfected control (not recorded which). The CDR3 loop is CASSDRGGSYNEQFF. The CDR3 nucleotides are TGTGCCAGCAGTGACAGGGGAGGCTCCTACAATGAGCAGTTCTTC.